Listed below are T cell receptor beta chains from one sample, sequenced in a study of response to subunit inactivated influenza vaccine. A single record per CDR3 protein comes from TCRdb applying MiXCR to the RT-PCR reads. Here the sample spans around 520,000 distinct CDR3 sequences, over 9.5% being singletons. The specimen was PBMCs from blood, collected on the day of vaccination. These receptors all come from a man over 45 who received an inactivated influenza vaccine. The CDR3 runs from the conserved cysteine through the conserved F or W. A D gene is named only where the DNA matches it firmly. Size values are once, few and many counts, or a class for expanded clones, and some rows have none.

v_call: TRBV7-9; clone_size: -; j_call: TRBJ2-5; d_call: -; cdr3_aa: CARDLLGHLQETQYF; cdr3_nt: TGTGCCAGGGACCTTCTTGGACACCTCCAAGAGACCCAGTACTTC
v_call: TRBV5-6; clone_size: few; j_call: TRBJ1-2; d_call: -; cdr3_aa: CASSTRREEHGYTF; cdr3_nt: TGTGCCAGCAGCACTCGACGCGAGGAGCATGGCTACACCTTC
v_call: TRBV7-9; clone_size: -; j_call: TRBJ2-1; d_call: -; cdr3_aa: CASSLLRGAYNEQFF; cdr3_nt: TGTGCCAGCAGCCTCTTGAGGGGGGCCTACAATGAGCAGTTCTTC
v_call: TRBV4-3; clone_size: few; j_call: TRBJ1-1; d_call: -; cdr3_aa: CASSQEVSRNTEAFF; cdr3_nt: TGCGCCAGCAGCCAAGAGGTCAGCCGGAACACTGAAGCTTTCTTT
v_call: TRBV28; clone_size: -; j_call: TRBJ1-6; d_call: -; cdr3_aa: CASSFGAGWLGNSPLHF; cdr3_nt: TGTGCCAGCAGTTTTGGGGCAGGGTGGCTGGGAAATTCACCCCTCCACTTT
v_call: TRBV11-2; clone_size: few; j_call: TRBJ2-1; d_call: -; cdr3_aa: CASSQITSSYNEQFF; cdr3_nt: TGTGCCAGCAGCCAAATCACAAGCTCCTACAATGAGCAGTTCTTC
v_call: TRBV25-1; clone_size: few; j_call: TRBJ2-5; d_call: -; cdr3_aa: CASSESPGTSWDETQYF; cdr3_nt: TGTGCCAGCAGTGAATCCCCAGGGACATCGTGGGACGAGACCCAGTACTTC
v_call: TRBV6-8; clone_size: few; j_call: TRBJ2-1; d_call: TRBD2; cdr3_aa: CASSASGGDRNEQFF; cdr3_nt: TGTGCCAGCAGTGCCAGCGGGGGGGATCGCAATGAGCAGTTCTTC
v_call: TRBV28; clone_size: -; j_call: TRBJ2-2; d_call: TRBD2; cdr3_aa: CASSLLGTSGANTGELFF; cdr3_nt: TGTGCCAGCAGTTTGCTTGGGACTAGCGGAGCGAACACCGGGGAGCTGTTTTTT
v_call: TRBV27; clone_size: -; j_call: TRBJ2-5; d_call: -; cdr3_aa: CASSLSRAETQYF; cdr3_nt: TGTGCCAGCAGTTTATCGAGAGCGGAGACCCAGTACTTC
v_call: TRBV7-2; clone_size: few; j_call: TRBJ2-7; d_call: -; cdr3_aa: CASSFAGITYEQYF; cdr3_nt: TGTGCCAGCAGCTTCGCGGGGATAACCTACGAGCAGTACTTC
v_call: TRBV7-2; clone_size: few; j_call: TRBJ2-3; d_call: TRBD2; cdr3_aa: CASSLGSGRVDTQYF; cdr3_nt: TGTGCCAGCAGCTTAGGAAGCGGGAGAGTGGATACGCAGTATTTT
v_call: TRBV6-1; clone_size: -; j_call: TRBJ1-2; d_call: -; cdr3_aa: CASSLRGQGIYGYTF; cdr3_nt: TGTGCCAGCAGTCTTCGGGGTCAGGGGATCTATGGCTACACCTTC
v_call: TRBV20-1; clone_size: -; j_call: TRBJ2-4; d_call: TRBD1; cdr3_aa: CSAEEQGAENIQYF; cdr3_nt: TGCAGTGCCGAAGAACAGGGGGCCGAAAACATTCAGTACTTC
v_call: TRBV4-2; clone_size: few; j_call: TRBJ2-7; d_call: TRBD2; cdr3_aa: CASSQEAGGGYEQYF; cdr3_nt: TGTGCCAGCAGCCAAGAAGCGGGGGGCGGGTACGAGCAGTACTTC
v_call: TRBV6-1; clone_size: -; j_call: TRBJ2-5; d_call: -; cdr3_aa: CASRPRVFQETQYF; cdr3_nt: TGTGCCAGCCGCCCCCGGGTCTTTCAAGAGACCCAGTACTTC
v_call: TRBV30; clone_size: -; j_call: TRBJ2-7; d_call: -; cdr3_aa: CAWSVRGRELYF; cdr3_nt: TGTGCCTGGAGTGTACGAGGGAGAGAGCTGTACTTC